This entry lists 19 T cell receptor beta chains sequenced from one sample in a study of Tregs in tolerant kidney transplant recipients. These receptors' antigens are unknown. The repertoire was sequenced with immunoSEQ multiplex PCR; TCRdb's copy has only in-frame clones and lacks some. The table lists under 45,000 clones, 95% to 96% of them singletons. Material: Tregs from blood cultured with allogeneic cells. These TCRs come from a human donor in good health.

The chain has TRBV9 and TRBJ2-7, with a weak D call TRBD1 (5 bases). Per the germline V gene, CDR1 is SGDLS and CDR2 is YYNGEE. This CDR3 contains 15 residues. V was trimmed by 0 bases and J by 2 bases, leaving 12 bases between them. As DNA, the CDR3 is TGTGCCAGCAGCGTAGGCACAGGCCTCCCCTACGAGCAGTACTTC. It codes for CASSVGTGLPYEQYF.

CDR3 protein: CASSPGTAKETQYF. The CDR3 DNA follows: TGTGCCAGCAGCCCGGGGACAGCAAAAGAGACCCAGTACTTC. This chain links TRBV7-9 with TRBJ2-5; 7 bases line up with TRBD1. Germline V gene data show CDR1 as SEHNR and CDR2 as FQNEAQ (reference sequence). This CDR3 is built from 14 residues. The trim removed 5 bases at V and 3 bases at J, leaving 6 bases unmatched.

The rearrangement links TRBV11-1 to TRBJ1-4; D not certain. The CDR3 consists of 15 residues. Trimming took 5 bases from V and 0 from J, leaving 10 bases between them. Germline V gene sequence: CDR1 SGHAT, CDR2 FQDESV (reference sequence). CDR3 sequence: CASSPTPATNEKLFF. Written as DNA, the CDR3 is TGTGCCAGCAGCCCGACGCCGGCAACTAATGAAAAACTGTTTTTT.

CDR3 residues: CSVRGGREGNYGYTF. CDR3 in DNA: TGCAGCGTGAGGGGGGGCAGAGAGGGTAACTATGGCTACACCTTC. The chain has TRBV29-1 and TRBJ1-2, with a weak D call TRBD1 (6 bases). The germline CDR1 and CDR2 sequences are SQVTM and ANQGSEA. The CDR3 runs to 15 residues. Trimming took off 6 bases at V and 1 base at J, with 18 bases between the two ends.

The rearrangement joins TRBV7-9 to TRBJ2-3; D not resolved. Germline V gene lookup returns CDR1 SEHNR and CDR2 FQNEAQ (reference sequence). The CDR3 has 11 amino acids. V lost 5 bases, J lost 6 bases, and 6 bases lay in between. This CDR3 reads CASSTEDTQYF. For the CDR3, the DNA is TGTGCCAGCAGCACCGAGGATACGCAGTATTTT.

V gene TRBV5-1 combines with J gene TRBJ1-2; the D gene is possibly TRBD1 (5 bases). Germline CDR1 reads SGHRS; CDR2 reads YFSETQ. Trimming stripped 0 bases from V and 4 bases from J, with 10 bases between. The CDR3 sequence is 14 residues long. The DNA of the CDR3 is TGCGCCAGCAGCTTGGCCAGGGCAGCCTATGGCTACACCTTC. Translated: CASSLARAAYGYTF.

The chain recombines TRBV7-6 with TRBJ2-7, with 12 bases matching TRBD2. V shed 6 bases and J 0 bases; nucleotides not matched to a gene: 9. The CDR3 is made up of 17 amino acids. The germline gives CDR1 SGHVS, CDR2 FNYEAQ. The CDR3 reads CASRRLAGDPGSYEQYF. The CDR3 DNA sequence: TGTGCCAGCAGAAGACTAGCGGGAGACCCGGGCTCCTACGAGCAGTACTTC.

The chain couples TRBV5-6 to TRBJ2-5; D may match TRBD1 or TRBD2 (6 bases each). Germline V gene lookup returns CDR1 SGHDT and CDR2 YYEEEE. V lost 0 bases and J lost 5, with 8 bases in between. The CDR3 is made up of 13 amino acids. CDR3 nucleotides: TGTGCCAGCAGCTTGGGAGGGGGGGAGACCCAGTACTTC. Translated: CASSLGGGETQYF.

The J gene is TRBJ1-1, the V gene TRBV6-5; TRBD1 is a possible D gene (5 bases). The CDR3 runs 13 residues. The V end lost 8 bases, the J end lost 5 bases, and 15 bases lay between the germline ends. The germline gives CDR1 MNHEY, CDR2 SVGAGI. Here the CDR3 reads CASGLGGWTEAFF. The CDR3 DNA reads TGTGCCAGCGGCCTGGGGGGGTGGACTGAAGCTTTCTTT.

The chain uses TRBV6-6 and TRBJ1-2; possible D gene TRBD1, 6 bases. This CDR3 spans 14 amino acids. The V end lost 6 bases, the J end lost 0 bases, and 11 bases lay between the germline ends. Germline V gene lookup returns CDR1 MNHNY and CDR2 SVGAGI (reference sequence). The CDR3, as DNA: TGTGCCAGCAGCCACAGGGTTTCTAACTATGGCTACACCTTC. This codes for CASSHRVSNYGYTF.

This clone was picked up one time. CDR3 region: CATSREQGLDTQYF. The CDR3 bases are TGTGCCACCAGCAGAGAACAGGGATTGGATACGCAGTATTTT. The chain couples TRBV15 to TRBJ2-3; a weak D match, TRBD1 (6 bases). V lost 0 bases and J 6 bases, leaving 10 bases between the germline ends. This CDR3 spans 14 amino acids. Germline lookup yields CDR1 LNHNV and CDR2 YYDKDF (reference sequence).

This rearrangement joins TRBV18 to TRBJ2-2, with 10 positions matching TRBD2. Germline V gene sequence: CDR1 KGHSH, CDR2 LQKENI. V shed 4 bases and J 2 bases; nucleotides not matched to a gene: 7. The CDR3 sequence is 17 residues long. The chain's CDR3 is CASSRGASGRNTGELFF. The CDR3 DNA sequence: TGTGCCAGCTCACGAGGGGCTAGCGGGAGAAACACCGGGGAGCTGTTTTTT.

The rearrangement joins TRBV7-9 to TRBJ1-4; no reliable D call. This CDR3 comprises 14 residues. Germline CDR1 SEHNR, CDR2 FQNEAQ (reference sequence). V shed 5 bases and J shed 4 bases, with 11 bases lying between them. The CDR3 DNA sequence: TGTGCCAGCAGCCCCGACGGGATTAATGAAAAACTGTTTTTT. Translating gives CASSPDGINEKLFF.

The rearrangement uses TRBV19 and TRBJ2-7; 9 nucleotides line up with TRBD1. This CDR3 region has 15 residues. Germline V lookup: CDR1 LNHDA, CDR2 SQIVND (reference sequence). Unmatched junction bases numbered 3, after V lost 2 bases and J lost 1 base. The CDR3 spells CASSIRQGGSYEQYF. The CDR3 DNA sequence: TGTGCCAGTAGTATACGACAGGGGGGATCCTACGAGCAGTACTTC.

The chain employs TRBV6-1 and TRBJ2-3; the D gene is possibly TRBD2 (5 bases). The CDR3 loop spans 15 amino acids. Trimming removed 4 bases at V and 3 bases at J, with 14 bases between. CDR1 and CDR2 from the germline V gene are MNHNS and SASEGT. In nucleotides, the CDR3 is TGTGCCAGCAGTGTTAACCCGGGCGGGACAGATACGCAGTATTTT. This translates into CASSVNPGGTDTQYF.

The chain uses TRBV9 and TRBJ2-5; tentative D call: TRBD2 (6 bases). Germline assignment: CDR1 SGDLS and CDR2 YYNGEE. Deletions cut 0 bases from V and 2 bases from J, with 14 bases between. The CDR3 is made up of 16 amino acids. In DNA form, the CDR3 reads TGTGCCAGCAGCGTAGGGGTGACTAGAGAGCAAGAGACCCAGTACTTC. As protein: CASSVGVTREQETQYF.

The rearrangement joins TRBV18 to TRBJ1-1, with TRBD1 identical over 8 bases. V was pared by 6 bases and J by 0 bases, with 3 bases of the junction left unmatched. This CDR3 is 14 amino acids long. Germline CDR1 KGHSH, CDR2 LQKENI. The CDR3 here is CASSPTGVNTEAFF. Here the CDR3 DNA reads TGTGCCAGCTCGCCGACAGGGGTGAACACTGAAGCTTTCTTT.

The chain employs TRBV11-3 and TRBJ2-7; the match to TRBD1 covers 11 bases. The CDR3 spans 16 residues. Germline CDR1 reads SGHNT; CDR2 reads YENEEA. The V segment lost 3 bases and the J segment 0 bases; nucleotides outside the gene matches: 4. The CDR3 reads CASSLGQGGDSYEQYF. Written as DNA, the CDR3 is TGTGCCAGCAGCTTGGGACAGGGGGGGGACTCCTACGAGCAGTACTTC. The full variable domain, its missing parts supplied by reference TRBV11-3 and TRBJ2-7, is EAGVVQSPRYKIIEKKQPVAFWCNPISGHNTLYWYLQNLGQGPELLIRYENEEAVDDSQLPKDRFSAERLKGVDSTLKIQPAELGDSAVYLCASSLGQGGDSYEQYFGPGTRLTVT.

V and J are TRBV18 and TRBJ2-7; D tentatively fits TRBD1 or TRBD2 (6 bases each). The CDR3 has 14 residues. The V and J ends lost 0 bases and 5 bases respectively, with 11 bases between them. The V gene's germline CDR1 is KGHSH and CDR2 LQKENI. The CDR3 loop reads CASSPPRGADEQYF. CDR3 sequence (DNA): TGTGCCAGCTCACCACCTAGGGGGGCGGACGAGCAGTACTTC.